These 19 T cell receptor beta chains share one sample of origin, sequenced in a study of T-cell memory formation after mild COVID-19. Using its own MiXCR run on the 5' RACE reads, TCRdb lists one record per CDR3 protein. In the table there are approximately 50,000 distinct CDR3 sequences, around 9.7% of which are singletons. The specimen sequenced was PBMCs or a T cell subset sorted from them (not recorded which). Receptor source: an adult woman who had mild COVID-19 (a few samples of this study predate the infection). Cell type and time point are not known.

The rearrangement joins TRBV3-1 to TRBJ2-1; maybe TRBD2 (5 bases). This CDR3 is built from 16 residues. Trimming shortened V by 5 bases and J by 2 bases, and 16 bases separated the two germline ends. Per the germline V gene, CDR1 is LGHDT and CDR2 is YNNKEL (reference sequence). CDR3 bases: TGTGCCAGCAGCTCCATGTACGGGCGGGCCTACAATGAGCAGTTCTTC. Protein product: CASSSMYGRAYNEQFF.

This sequence joins TRBV20-1 and TRBJ2-3; 9 bases align to TRBD2. Germline-derived CDR1 and CDR2 are DFQATT and SNEGSKA (reference sequence). The junction had 6 bases not matched to a gene; V was cut back by 3 bases and J by 5 bases. There are 14 residues in the CDR3. CDR3 nucleotide sequence: TGCAGTGCTAGCGTAGCGGGGGAGGGAGATACGCAGTATTTT. It yields the protein CSASVAGEGDTQYF.

This clonotype has a count of ten or more. The chain combines TRBV7-6 with TRBJ2-1; 9 nucleotides line up with TRBD2. The CDR3 extends over 17 amino acids. The ends lost 1 base at V and 2 bases at J; junction bases unmatched: 6. Germline CDR1 is SGHVS and CDR2 is FNYEAQ. CDR3 sequence reads: CASSLVSSGGTYNEQFF. CDR3 in DNA: TGTGCCAGCAGCTTAGTATCCAGCGGGGGGACCTACAATGAGCAGTTCTTC.

This clonotype was recorded a few times. The chain is built from TRBV9 and TRBJ2-1; 8 nucleotides line up with TRBD1. The V gene's germline CDR1 is SGDLS and CDR2 YYNGEE. Trimming removed 0 bases from V and 9 bases from J; junction bases left unmatched: 8. This CDR3 comprises 15 residues. In DNA form, the CDR3 reads TGTGCCAGCAGCGTAGCCGGACAGGGAGGCAGTGAGCAGTTCTTC. Protein: CASSVAGQGGSEQFF.

This chain joins TRBV3-1 and TRBJ1-2; D unresolved. V dropped 0 bases and J dropped 7 bases, with 6 bases sitting between them. Germline values: CDR1 LGHDT, CDR2 YNNKEL (reference sequence). CDR3 length: 12 amino acids. CDR3 protein: CASSQDRIGYTF. The CDR3 region has the DNA TGTGCCAGCAGCCAAGATAGGATTGGCTACACCTTC.

This clonotype has only a few counts. This chain uses TRBV7-2 with TRBJ1-5; 7 positions match TRBD1. Germline lookup yields CDR1 SGHTA and CDR2 FQGNSA. Unmatched junction bases numbered 6, after V lost 6 bases and J lost 4 bases. This CDR3 is 14 amino acids long. The CDR3 loop reads CASSIKGANQPQHF. Written as DNA, the CDR3 is TGTGCCAGCAGTATAAAGGGGGCGAATCAGCCCCAGCATTTT.

The table lists this clonotype with a few counts. V is TRBV24-1 and J is TRBJ2-5; 9 bases are shared with TRBD1. V dropped 3 bases and J dropped 1; count of bases not matched to a gene: 5. This CDR3 has 16 amino acids. Germline values: CDR1 KGHDR, CDR2 SFDVKD. This chain's CDR3 is CATSDPGTGSQETQYF. The CDR3 DNA is TGTGCCACCAGTGATCCCGGGACAGGGAGCCAAGAGACCCAGTACTTC.

CDR3 residues: CAIRGRTSSYEQYF. For the CDR3, the DNA is TGTGCCATCAGGGGTAGGACTAGCTCCTACGAGCAGTACTTC. V is TRBV10-3 and J is TRBJ2-7; 7 bases fit TRBD2. The CDR3 length is 14 residues. Germline CDR1 and CDR2: ENHRY and SYGVKD. V shed 6 bases, J shed 0 bases, and the junction held 5 bases outside the gene matches.

At least ten counts were recorded for this clonotype. This chain uses TRBV9 with TRBJ2-2; 9 bases match TRBD2. This CDR3 region has 14 residues. Trimming took 3 bases from V and 4 from J; bases not matched to a gene: 1. Germline V gene lookup returns CDR1 SGDLS and CDR2 YYNGEE. DNA for the CDR3: TGTGCCAGCAGCGGTAGCGGGGGCACCGGGGAGCTGTTTTTT. It encodes CASSGSGGTGELFF.

This clonotype was seen only a few times. The rearrangement joins TRBV6-6 to TRBJ2-5; D is perhaps TRBD1 (5 bases). This CDR3 is 13 amino acids long. Per germline, CDR1 MNHNY and CDR2 SVGAGI (reference sequence). The V end was cut by 2 bases, the J end by 5 bases, with 9 bases between. CDR3 DNA: TGTGCCAGCAGTTACGGGGCCAGGGAGACCCAGTACTTC. This translates into CASSYGARETQYF.

The chain uses TRBV10-3 and TRBJ1-2, with TRBD1 identical over 11 bases. V lost 4 bases and J lost 8; bases outside the gene matches: 9. The length of the CDR3 is 15 residues. The germline gives CDR1 ENHRY, CDR2 SYGVKD. CDR3 region: CAISGTGGPLEGYTF. The DNA of the CDR3 is TGTGCCATCAGTGGGACAGGGGGCCCTCTGGAGGGCTACACCTTC.

This clonotype was detected only a few times. The CDR3 sequence: CASSRPLMNTEAFF. The CDR3 DNA sequence: TGTGCCAGCAGTAGGCCTCTCATGAACACTGAAGCTTTCTTT. The chain carries TRBV12-3 or TRBV12-4 and TRBJ1-1; D is unresolved. The CDR3 extends over 14 amino acids. Trimming shortened V by 5 bases and J by 0 bases, and 10 bases separated the two germline ends.

The V gene is TRBV18, the J gene TRBJ2-4, with D perhaps TRBD2 (6 bases). Germline V gene lookup returns CDR1 KGHSH and CDR2 LQKENI. The CDR3 is made up of 18 amino acids. Trimming cost V 6 bases and J 0 bases, with 21 bases left between them. This chain's CDR3 is CASSQVLGGMLAKNIQYF. CDR3 nucleotides: TGTGCCAGCTCGCAGGTTCTTGGCGGGATGCTAGCCAAAAACATTCAGTACTTC.

The sample holds many counts of this clonotype. The rearrangement uses TRBV18 and TRBJ1-1; D gene ambiguous. The V and J ends lost 6 bases and 0 bases respectively, with 8 bases between them. CDR1 is KGHSH, CDR2 LQKENI, per germline. The length of the CDR3 is 13 residues. The CDR3 sequence: CASSHSVNTEAFF. CDR3 bases: TGTGCCAGCTCCCACTCAGTGAACACTGAAGCTTTCTTT.

In this sample, this clonotype turned up a few times. A much bigger clone sits one base away, suggesting this may be a read error. The chain uses TRBV5-1 and TRBJ2-1; possibly TRBD1 for D (5 bases). Germline loops: CDR1 SGHRS, CDR2 YFSETQ. The CDR3 runs 15 residues. Trimming cost V 2 bases and J 5 bases, with 14 bases left between them. CDR3 region: CASSFYSPGHNEQFF. CDR3 DNA: TGCGCCAGCAGCTTCTACAGCCCAGGGCACAATGAGCAGTTCTTC.

Only a few counts were recorded for this clonotype. V gene TRBV12-3 or TRBV12-4 combines with J gene TRBJ1-4; 7 bases match TRBD1. V trimming: 6 bases; J trimming: 4 bases; junction bases outside the gene matches: 5. The CDR3 is made up of 14 amino acids. The CDR3: CASSPGQNNEKLFF. CDR3 bases: TGTGCCAGCAGCCCGGGACAGAATAATGAAAAACTGTTTTTT.

V is TRBV14 and J is TRBJ1-6; D remains unclear. V gave up 4 bases and J gave up 3 bases, with 7 bases separating them. The CDR3 sequence is 14 residues long. Germline CDR1 reads SGHDN; CDR2 reads FVKESK. CDR3 residues: CASSRSRYNSPLHF. CDR3 bases: TGTGCCAGCAGCCGGAGCCGCTATAATTCACCCCTCCACTTT. Drawing the rest from reference TRBV14 and TRBJ1-6, the complete variable domain is EAGVTQFPSHSVIEKGQTVTLRCDPISGHDNLYWYRRVMGKEIKFLLHFVKESKQDESGMPNNRFLAERTGGTYSTLKVQPAELEDSGVYFCASSRSRYNSPLHFGNGTRLTVT.

In this sample, this clonotype turned up many times. The V call is TRBV6-1, the J call TRBJ2-5, with D perhaps matching TRBD2 (6 bases). Germline V lookup: CDR1 MNHNS, CDR2 SASEGT. V lost 3 bases to trimming and J lost 5 bases, with 13 bases between them. CDR3 length: 14 amino acids. The CDR3 sequence: CASSDGGKWETQYF. Here the CDR3 DNA reads TGTGCCAGCAGTGACGGCGGGAAATGGGAGACCCAGTACTTC.

This clonotype was detected many times. The CDR3 spells CASSPATSGRGGGELFF. The CDR3 DNA follows: TGTGCCAGCAGCCCTGCTACTAGCGGGAGAGGTGGCGGGGAGCTGTTTTTT. The chain employs TRBV4-2 and TRBJ2-2; 11 nucleotides match TRBD2. The CDR3 has 17 amino acids. The germline V gene has CDR1 LGHNA and CDR2 YNFKEQ. The V gene end was trimmed by 4 bases and the J gene end by 7 bases; junction bases not matched to a gene: 11.